The source of this T cell receptor (beta chain) is a study of OX40 agonist ivuxolimab in advanced cancers. Study-wide background: A mean age of roughly 66 years, range about 20 to 79, was recorded, and roughly 80% were male. Study-wide points: There were, on average, more expanded clones in CD8+ T cells than in CD4+. Expanded peripheral T cell antigen specificity was not determined. CD4+ and CD8+ T cells in blood underwent clonal expansion by week 6 at 0.1 to 3.0 mg/kg.

The repertoire was sequenced with immunoSEQ multiplex PCR; TCRdb's copy has only in-frame clones and lacks some. This table has 60,000 to 75,000 clones, roughly 80% appearing once. With regard to this clone: Its antigen is not identified.

The origin of this receptor is an adult with an advanced solid tumor such as melanoma, head and neck, liver or kidney cancer. The input for sequencing was CD4+ or CD8+ T cells sorted from blood, taken in a trial of the OX40 agonist ivuxolimab.

The chain's CDR3 is CASSPSTSLGETQYF. The CDR3 DNA sequence: TGTGCCAGCTCACCATCGACGAGCCTCGGAGAGACCCAGTACTTC. V gene TRBV18 combines with J gene TRBJ2-5, with unresolved D. CDR3 size: 15 residues. Germline values: CDR1 KGHSH, CDR2 LQKENI. Trimming took 2 bases from V and 4 from J, leaving 14 bases between them.